This TCR beta chain was recorded in a study of shared clonotypes between healthy human individuals. The repertoire was sequenced with immunoSEQ multiplex PCR; TCRdb's copy has only in-frame clones and lacks some. The table includes under 750,000 clones, around 70% detected once. The clonotype originates from a woman aged 25 to 39 in good health. Material: memory CD4+ T cells sorted from blood. The subset denotes: CD45RA-negative fraction.

The CDR3 region has the DNA TGTGCCAGCACCCCGGGTGGGGGGTCCTATAATTCACCCCTCCACTTT. Its protein product is CASTPGGGSYNSPLHF. The rearrangement links TRBV5-4 to TRBJ1-6, with D perhaps matching TRBD1 (5 bases). Germline CDR1 reads SGHNT; CDR2 reads YYREEE (reference sequence). The ends were cut back, 6 bases at V and 1 base at J, with 14 bases in the middle. CDR3 length equals 16 residues.